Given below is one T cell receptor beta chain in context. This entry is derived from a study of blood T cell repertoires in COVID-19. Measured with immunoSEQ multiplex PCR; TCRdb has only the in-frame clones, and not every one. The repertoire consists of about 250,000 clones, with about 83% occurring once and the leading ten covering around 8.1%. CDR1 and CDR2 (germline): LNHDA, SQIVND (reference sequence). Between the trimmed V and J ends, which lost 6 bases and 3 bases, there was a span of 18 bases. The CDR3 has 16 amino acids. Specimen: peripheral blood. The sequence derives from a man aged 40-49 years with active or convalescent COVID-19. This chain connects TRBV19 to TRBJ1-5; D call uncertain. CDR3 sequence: CASSPPGGDFNQPQHF. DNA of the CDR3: TGTGCCAGTAGCCCACCGGGCGGGGATTTCAATCAGCCCCAGCATTTT.